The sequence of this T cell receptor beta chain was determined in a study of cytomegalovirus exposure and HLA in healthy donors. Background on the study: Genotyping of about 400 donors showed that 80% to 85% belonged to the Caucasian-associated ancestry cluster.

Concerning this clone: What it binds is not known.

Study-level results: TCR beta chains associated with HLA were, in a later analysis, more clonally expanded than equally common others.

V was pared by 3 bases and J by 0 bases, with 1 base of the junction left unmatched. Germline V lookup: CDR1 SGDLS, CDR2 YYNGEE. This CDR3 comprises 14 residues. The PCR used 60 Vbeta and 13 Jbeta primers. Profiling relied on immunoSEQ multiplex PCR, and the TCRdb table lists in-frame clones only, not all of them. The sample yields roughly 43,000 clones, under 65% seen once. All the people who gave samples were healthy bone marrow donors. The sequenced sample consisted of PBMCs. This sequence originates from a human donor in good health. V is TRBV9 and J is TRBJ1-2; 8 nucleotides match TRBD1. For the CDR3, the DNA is TGTGCCAGCAGCGCGACAGGGGCTAACTATGGCTACACCTTC. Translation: CASSATGANYGYTF.